This is a list of T cell receptor beta chains from one sample in a study of cytomegalovirus exposure and HLA in healthy donors. Method: immunoSEQ multiplex PCR; TCRdb's copy keeps in-frame clones and lacks some. Altogether roughly 100,000 clones are present, 63% being singletons, with the ten largest covering over 4%. The source material was PBMCs. These receptors all stem from a human donor in good health. Each CDR3 is given with its conserved first and last residue. D genes are given only for firm matches. Rows may omit the clone size; those that give it use once, few, many or a size class.

TRBD1	.	TRBV7-9	TRBJ2-1	CASSPTGGTYNEQFF	TGTGCCAGCAGCCCCACAGGGGGCACCTACAATGAGCAGTTCTTC
TRBD2	.	TRBV13	TRBJ2-1	CASSLYPSGGNEQFF	TGTGCCAGCAGCTTATATCCTAGCGGGGGGAATGAGCAGTTCTTC
TRBD1	.	TRBV29-1	TRBJ1-1	CSVEQGSAFF	TGCAGCGTGGAACAGGGGTCCGCTTTCTTT
TRBD1	few	TRBV6-5	TRBJ2-5	CASSYRPDRTGTQYF	TGTGCCAGCAGTTACCGTCCGGACAGGACGGGGACCCAGTACTTC
.	few	TRBV19	TRBJ1-5	CASSSAGFQGSNQPQHF	TGTGCCAGTAGTTCTGCCGGGTTTCAGGGGAGCAATCAGCCCCAGCATTTT
TRBD2	.	TRBV28	TRBJ2-1	CASKPGTSAYNEQFF	TGTGCCAGCAAACCCGGGACTAGCGCCTACAATGAGCAGTTCTTC
.	.	TRBV29-1	TRBJ2-1	CSGRGSSDEQFF	TGCAGCGGGCGGGGATCTAGCGATGAGCAGTTCTTC
.	.	TRBV5-4	TRBJ2-5	CASSFRGPQETQYF	TGTGCCAGCAGCTTCAGGGGCCCTCAAGAGACCCAGTACTTC
.	few	TRBV7-9	TRBJ2-2	CASSLTGSGTGELFF	TGTGCCAGCAGCTTAACAGGGTCGGGCACCGGGGAGCTGTTTTTT
TRBD2	.	TRBV27	TRBJ2-7	CASSLNGRATSYEQYF	TGTGCCAGCAGTTTAAACGGGAGGGCCACCTCCTACGAGCAGTACTTC
TRBD1	once	TRBV27	TRBJ1-3	CASSLSRDREDTIYF	TGTGCCAGCAGTTTATCCCGGGACAGGGAAGACACCATATATTTT
.	.	TRBV30	TRBJ1-2	CAWSVAPRGGTGYTF	TGTGCCTGGAGTGTAGCCCCCCGGGGAGGCACCGGCTACACCTTC
.	once	TRBV25-1	TRBJ2-7	CASSEYGGYEQYF	TGTGCCAGCAGTGAATACGGCGGCTACGAGCAGTACTTC
.	.	TRBV5-1	TRBJ2-6	CASSPPGAGANVLTF	TGCGCCAGCAGCCCACCAGGGGCTGGGGCCAACGTCCTGACTTTC
TRBD2	.	TRBV28	TRBJ2-1	CASSRRPGLTSFF	TGTGCCAGCAGTCGAAGACCGGGACTAACATCGTTCTTC
.	.	TRBV28	TRBJ2-7	CASSLVQANEQYF	TGTGCCAGCAGTTTAGTGCAGGCCAACGAGCAGTACTTC
.	few	TRBV6-6	TRBJ1-1	CASTETGNTEAFF	TGTGCCAGCACCGAGACAGGGAACACTGAAGCTTTCTTT
TRBD2	.	TRBV2	TRBJ2-7	CASSALAGVNYEQYF	TGTGCCAGCAGTGCCTTAGCGGGAGTTAACTACGAGCAGTACTTC
TRBD2	.	TRBV6-1	TRBJ2-7	CANGGGYEQYF	TGTGCCAACGGGGGGGGCTACGAGCAGTACTTC
TRBD1	.	TRBV18	TRBJ2-5	CASSPVTGEETQYF	TGTGCCAGCTCACCAGTGACAGGGGAAGAGACCCAGTACTTC
TRBD1	.	TRBV28	TRBJ2-7	CASRSGTGASHEQYF	TGTGCCAGCAGGTCCGGGACAGGGGCTTCCCACGAGCAGTACTTC
.	.	TRBV29-1	TRBJ2-2	CSVSTGSANTGELFF	TGCAGCGTTAGTACAGGGTCAGCGAACACCGGGGAGCTGTTTTTT
.	.	TRBV5-8	TRBJ1-4	CTSSLVEKLFF	TGTACCAGCAGCTTGGTAGAAAAACTGTTTTTT
TRBD1	.	TRBV10-3	TRBJ1-4	CAISEAPTGDEKLFF	TGTGCCATCAGTGAGGCGCCCACAGGGGATGAAAAACTGTTTTTT
.	.	TRBV5-1	TRBJ2-5	CASSLGLGGQPQETQYF	TGCGCCAGCAGCTTGGGCCTCGGGGGACAGCCACAAGAGACCCAGTACTTC
TRBD2	.	TRBV11-1	TRBJ2-1	CASSPLAGMYEQFF	TGTGCCAGCAGCCCACTAGCGGGAATGTATGAGCAGTTCTTC
TRBD2	few	TRBV2	TRBJ2-1	CASSTTSGRDVRAVEQFF	TGTGCCAGCTCAACTACTAGCGGGAGGGACGTACGTGCAGTTGAGCAGTTCTTC
.	.	TRBV5-1	TRBJ2-2	CASSLDPGIPGELFF	TGCGCCAGCAGCTTGGATCCAGGAATCCCCGGGGAGCTGTTTTTT
TRBD2	.	TRBV7-8	TRBJ2-7	CASSPGLAGGMDYEQYF	TGTGCCAGCAGCCCGGGACTAGCGGGAGGGATGGACTACGAGCAGTACTTC
TRBD2	.	TRBV5-4	TRBJ2-2	CASSPVVVAGGITGELFF	TGTGCCAGCAGCCCAGTAGTCGTAGCGGGAGGGATCACCGGGGAGCTGTTTTTT
TRBD1	once	TRBV5-1	TRBJ1-2	CASSERQGLAGYTF	TGCGCCAGCAGCGAACGACAGGGACTCGCTGGCTACACCTTC
.	few	TRBV2	TRBJ2-3	CASSQAHLTSTDTQYF	TGTGCCAGCAGTCAGGCTCACCTAACCAGCACAGATACGCAGTATTTT
.	.	TRBV27	TRBJ2-1	CAANNAGREGNEQFF	TGTGCCGCCAATAACGCTGGCAGGGAAGGTAATGAGCAGTTCTTC
TRBD1	.	TRBV2	TRBJ2-7	CASSHRGIGSYEQYF	TGTGCCAGCAGTCACAGGGGGATAGGGTCCTACGAGCAGTACTTC
TRBD1	few	TRBV27	TRBJ1-5	CASSDRGNQPQHF	TGTGCCAGCTCGGACAGGGGCAATCAGCCCCAGCATTTT
TRBD1	.	TRBV7-9	TRBJ2-5	CASSGPTGTGGETQYF	TGTGCCAGCAGCGGGCCCACCGGGACAGGGGGAGAGACCCAGTACTTC
TRBD1	.	TRBV7-3	TRBJ2-2	CASSRTGSLGELFF	TGTGCCAGCAGTCGGACAGGATCCCTCGGGGAGCTGTTTTTT